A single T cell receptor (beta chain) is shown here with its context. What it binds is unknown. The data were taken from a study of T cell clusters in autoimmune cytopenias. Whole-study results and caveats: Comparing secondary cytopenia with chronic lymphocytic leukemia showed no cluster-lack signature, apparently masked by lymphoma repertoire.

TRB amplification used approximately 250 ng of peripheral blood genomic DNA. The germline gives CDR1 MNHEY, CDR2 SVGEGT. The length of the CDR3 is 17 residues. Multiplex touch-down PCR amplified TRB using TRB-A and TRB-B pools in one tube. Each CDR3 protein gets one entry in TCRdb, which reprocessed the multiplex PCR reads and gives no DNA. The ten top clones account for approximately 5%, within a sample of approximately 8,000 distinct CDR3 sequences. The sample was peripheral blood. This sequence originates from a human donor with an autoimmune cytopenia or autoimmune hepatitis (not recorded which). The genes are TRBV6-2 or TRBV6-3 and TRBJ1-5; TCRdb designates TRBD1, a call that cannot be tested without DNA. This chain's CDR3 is CASSYVGPGHRNQPQHF.